Below are 5 T cell receptor beta chains sequenced from a single sample in a study of identical twins. TCRdb reanalysed the 5' RACE reads using MiXCR and keeps one entry per CDR3 protein. The sample lists 450,000 to 650,000 distinct CDR3 sequences, nearly 10% occurring once. In addition, the sample was reused for a study of yellow fever vaccine responses in identical twins.

The sequencing sample was made of PBMCs. All receptors come from a woman aged 18 to 35 in good health.

This clonotype was recorded at least ten times. The V and J genes are TRBV3-1 and TRBJ1-1, with D perhaps matching TRBD1 (5 bases). The CDR3 totals 14 residues. Germline V gene lookup returns CDR1 LGHDT and CDR2 YNNKEL (reference sequence). V was pared by 4 bases and J by 4 bases, with 13 bases between. This chain's CDR3 is CASSRKAGGTEAFF. The CDR3 coding sequence is TGTGCCAGCAGCCGCAAAGCGGGGGGCACTGAAGCTTTCTTT.

This clonotype was observed at least ten times. V usage is TRBV5-1 and J usage is TRBJ1-1; TRBD1 aligns across 11 bases. V lost 4 bases and J lost 3; bases outside the gene matches: 2. The CDR3 totals 14 residues. Per germline, CDR1 SGHRS and CDR2 YFSETQ. The CDR3 protein is CASSPDRGHTEAFF. The CDR3 bases are TGCGCCAGCAGCCCGGACAGGGGGCACACTGAAGCTTTCTTT.

This clonotype came up a few times. The chain recombines TRBV5-1 with TRBJ2-5; perhaps TRBD2 as D (6 bases). The CDR3 totals 15 residues. Germline CDR1 SGHRS, CDR2 YFSETQ. V dropped 1 base and J dropped 3 bases, with 13 bases sitting between them. CDR3 sequence reads: CASSLFGGREETQYF. The CDR3 region has the DNA TGCGCCAGCAGCTTGTTCGGGGGAAGGGAAGAGACCCAGTACTTC.

Only a few counts were recorded for this clonotype. V usage is TRBV6-1 and J usage is TRBJ2-5; 7 nucleotides match TRBD2. The CDR3 is 14 residues long. Trimming removed 8 bases from V and 4 bases from J; junction bases left unmatched: 10. Germline loops: CDR1 MNHNS, CDR2 SASEGT. The CDR3, as DNA: TGTGCCAGCGGCCGAGGCGGGGAGGGAGAGACCCAGTACTTC. This codes for CASGRGGEGETQYF.

The chain recombines TRBV12-3 or TRBV12-4 with TRBJ2-2; no reliable D call. V was pared by 3 bases and J by 7 bases, with 15 bases between. CDR3 length equals 15 residues. CDR3 in DNA: TGTGCCAGCAGTTTGAGTAGCCGGCTCGGCGGGGAGCTGTTTTTT. Its translation: CASSLSSRLGGELFF.